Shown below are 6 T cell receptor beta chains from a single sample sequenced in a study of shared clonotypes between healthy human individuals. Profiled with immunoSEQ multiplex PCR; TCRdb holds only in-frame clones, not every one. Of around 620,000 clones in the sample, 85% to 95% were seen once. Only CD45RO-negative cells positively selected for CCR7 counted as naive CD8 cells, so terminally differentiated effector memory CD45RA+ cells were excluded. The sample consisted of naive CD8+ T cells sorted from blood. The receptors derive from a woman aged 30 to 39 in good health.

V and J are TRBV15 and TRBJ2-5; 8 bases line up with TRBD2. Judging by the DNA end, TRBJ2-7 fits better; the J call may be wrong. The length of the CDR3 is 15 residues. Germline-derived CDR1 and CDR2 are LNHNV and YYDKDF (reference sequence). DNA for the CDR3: TGTGCCACCAGCAGGGGTGGGACTAGCTCCTACGAGCAGTACTTC. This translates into CATSRGGTSSYEQYF.

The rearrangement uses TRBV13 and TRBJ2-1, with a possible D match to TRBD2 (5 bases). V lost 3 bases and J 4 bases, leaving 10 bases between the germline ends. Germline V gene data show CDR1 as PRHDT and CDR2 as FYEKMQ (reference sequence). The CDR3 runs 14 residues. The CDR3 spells CASSFLAIYNEQFF. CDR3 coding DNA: TGTGCCAGCAGCTTCCTAGCAATATACAATGAGCAGTTCTTC.

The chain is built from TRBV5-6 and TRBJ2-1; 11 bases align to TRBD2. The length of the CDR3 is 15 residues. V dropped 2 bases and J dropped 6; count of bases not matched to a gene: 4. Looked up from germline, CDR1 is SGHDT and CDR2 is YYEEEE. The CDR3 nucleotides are TGTGCCAGCAGCTTTAGACTAGCGGGATTCAATGAGCAGTTCTTC. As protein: CASSFRLAGFNEQFF.

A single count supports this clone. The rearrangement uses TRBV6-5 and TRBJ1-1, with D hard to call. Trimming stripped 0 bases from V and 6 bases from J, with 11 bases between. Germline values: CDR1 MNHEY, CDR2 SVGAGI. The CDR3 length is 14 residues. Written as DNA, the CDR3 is TGTGCCAGCAGTTACTCGATTAAGGGATCTGAAGCTTTCTTT. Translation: CASSYSIKGSEAFF.

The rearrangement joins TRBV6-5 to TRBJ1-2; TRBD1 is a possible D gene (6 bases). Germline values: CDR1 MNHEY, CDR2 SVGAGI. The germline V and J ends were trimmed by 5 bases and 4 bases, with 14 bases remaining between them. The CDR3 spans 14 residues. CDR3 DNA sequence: TGTGCCAGCAGTCCCGGGGGAGGGGGCTATGGCTACACCTTC. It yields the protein CASSPGGGGYGYTF.

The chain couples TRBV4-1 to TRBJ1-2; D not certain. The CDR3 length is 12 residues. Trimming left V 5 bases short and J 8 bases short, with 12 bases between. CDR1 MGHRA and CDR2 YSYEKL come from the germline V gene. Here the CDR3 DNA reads TGCGCCAGCAGCACCCGACAACCAGGCTACACCTTC. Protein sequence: CASSTRQPGYTF.